These T cell receptor beta chains were read from a single sample in a study of blood T cell repertoires in COVID-19. This table comes from immunoSEQ multiplex PCR, and its TCRdb copy is limited to in-frame clones, with some not included. The data hold more than 95,000 clones, with approximately 91% observed a single time. Sequenced: peripheral blood. The receptor source for this set is a woman of 80 years or more with acute or convalescent COVID-19. CDR3s include the opening cysteine and the closing phenylalanine or tryptophan. Fields, in order: D gene, V gene, J gene, clone size, CDR3 DNA, CDR3 protein. A D gene is named only where the DNA matches it firmly. Some rows have no size entry. The others give once, few or many, or a class for an expanded clone.

D: TRBD2
V: TRBV6-2/TRBV6-3
J: TRBJ2-7
size: once
DNA: TGTGCCAGCAGTGTTGCGGGAGAGTCCTACGAGCAGTACTTC
CDR3: CASSVAGESYEQYF

D: NA
V: TRBV19
J: TRBJ1-2
size: NA
DNA: TGTGCCAGTACCCAAGGCAGGGTGGCCAATAACTATGGCTACACCTTC
CDR3: CASTQGRVANNYGYTF

D: TRBD1
V: TRBV9
J: TRBJ1-1
size: NA
DNA: TGTGCCAGCAGCGCACTACAGGGGGGTACTGAAGCTTTCTTT
CDR3: CASSALQGGTEAFF

D: NA
V: TRBV9
J: TRBJ2-7
size: NA
DNA: TGTGCCAGCAGCGTAGGGGTGTCGGGCGGGGTTAGCTCCTACGAGCAGTACTTC
CDR3: CASSVGVSGGVSSYEQYF

D: NA
V: TRBV7-6
J: TRBJ1-5
size: NA
DNA: TGTGCCAGCAGCTTGGGGCAGGGTGATAGCAATCAGCCCCAGCATTTT
CDR3: CASSLGQGDSNQPQHF

D: NA
V: TRBV3-1/TRBV3-2
J: TRBJ2-1
size: NA
DNA: TGTGCCAGCAGCCCAGCTAGGAGTACTAACTACAATGAGCAGTTCTTC
CDR3: CASSPARSTNYNEQFF

D: NA
V: TRBV9
J: TRBJ2-3
size: NA
DNA: TGTGCCAGCAGCCCCCGGGGCACAGATACGCAGTATTTT
CDR3: CASSPRGTDTQYF

D: TRBD1
V: TRBV5-4
J: TRBJ2-7
size: NA
DNA: TGTGCCAGCAGTTCTTACAGGGGGCACTCCGAGCAGTACTTC
CDR3: CASSSYRGHSEQYF

D: TRBD2
V: TRBV10-3
J: TRBJ2-2
size: NA
DNA: TGTGCCATCAGTGAGTCGCGGACTACTAGCGGGCACACCGGGGAGCTGTTTTTT
CDR3: CAISESRTTSGHTGELFF

D: TRBD2
V: TRBV6-5
J: TRBJ2-5
size: NA
DNA: TGTGCCAGCAGGACTAGCGGGAGTCACCAAGAGACCCAGTACTTC
CDR3: CASRTSGSHQETQYF

D: TRBD2
V: TRBV2
J: TRBJ2-3
size: NA
DNA: TGTGCCAGCACCTTGAGGACTAGCGGAGGCGCAGATACGCAGTATTTT
CDR3: CASTLRTSGGADTQYF

D: TRBD1
V: TRBV5-6
J: TRBJ2-2
size: NA
DNA: TGTGCCAGCAGCCGGACAGGAACGAACACCGGGGAGCTGTTTTTT
CDR3: CASSRTGTNTGELFF

D: NA
V: TRBV19
J: TRBJ1-1
size: NA
DNA: TGTGCCAGTAGTGCCTCAGGGTTGGACACTGAAGCTTTCTTT
CDR3: CASSASGLDTEAFF

D: NA
V: TRBV19
J: TRBJ1-5
size: few
DNA: TGTGCCAGTAGTGGTCAACCTTTGGGGCGTCAGCCCCAGCATTTT
CDR3: CASSGQPLGRQPQHF

D: TRBD1
V: TRBV9
J: TRBJ1-3
size: NA
DNA: TGTGCCAGCAGCGTAGACCAGGGGGTTGGAAACACCATATATTTT
CDR3: CASSVDQGVGNTIYF

D: TRBD2
V: TRBV28
J: TRBJ2-4
size: NA
DNA: TGTGCCAGCAGTTTCCTCCGACTAGCGGGGTTAGCCAAAAACATTCAGTACTTC
CDR3: CASSFLRLAGLAKNIQYF

D: TRBD1
V: TRBV5-1
J: TRBJ2-4
size: NA
DNA: TGCGCCAGCAGCTTGGCTGGGACAGAGAAAAACATTCAGTACTTC
CDR3: CASSLAGTEKNIQYF

D: NA
V: TRBV2
J: TRBJ1-1
size: NA
DNA: TGTGCCAGCGGATTTGGGAGGGACGCTTTCTTT
CDR3: CASGFGRDAFF

D: NA
V: TRBV9
J: TRBJ2-2
size: NA
DNA: TGTGCCAGCAGCGTGGAGGGTGACACCGGGGAGCTGTTTTTT
CDR3: CASSVEGDTGELFF

D: NA
V: TRBV20-1
J: TRBJ1-2
size: NA
DNA: TGCAGTGCTAGTGTCCAGAACTATGGCTACACCTTC
CDR3: CSASVQNYGYTF

D: TRBD2
V: TRBV11-2
J: TRBJ2-1
size: NA
DNA: TGTGCCAGCAGCATACTAGCGGGAGTGTACAATGAGCAGTTCTTC
CDR3: CASSILAGVYNEQFF

D: NA
V: TRBV4-2
J: TRBJ2-2
size: NA
DNA: TGTGCCAGCAGCCAAGACAAAACCGGGGAGCTGTTTTTT
CDR3: CASSQDKTGELFF

D: TRBD2
V: TRBV25-1
J: TRBJ2-3
size: once
DNA: TGTGCCAGCAGTGGCCCCACTAGCGGGCTCACAGATACGCAGTATTTT
CDR3: CASSGPTSGLTDTQYF

D: NA
V: TRBV19
J: TRBJ1-3
size: NA
DNA: TGTGCCAGTAGGGGAGGGACGAGAAACACCATATATTTT
CDR3: CASRGGTRNTIYF

D: NA
V: TRBV7-9
J: TRBJ1-2
size: NA
DNA: TGTGCCAGCAGCTCCTTGACAGCCTCTCTCTATGGCTACACCTTC
CDR3: CASSSLTASLYGYTF

D: TRBD1
V: TRBV7-2
J: TRBJ1-5
size: NA
DNA: TGTGCCAGCAGCCAAGGAGGGGGCGGCAATCAGCCCCAGCATTTT
CDR3: CASSQGGGGNQPQHF

D: NA
V: TRBV2
J: TRBJ1-3
size: once
DNA: TGTGCCAGCAGTGAAACGGGCTCAGGGTACTCTGGAAACACCATATATTTT
CDR3: CASSETGSGYSGNTIYF

D: NA
V: TRBV7-2
J: TRBJ1-1
size: NA
DNA: TGTGCCAGCAGCTCCCTTGAGCGCACGGTGGCTTTCTTT
CDR3: CASSSLERTVAFF

D: NA
V: TRBV6-2/TRBV6-3
J: TRBJ2-2
size: once
DNA: TGTGCCAGCAGTTTGCCCCCCATGCGCACCGGGGAGCTGTTTTTT
CDR3: CASSLPPMRTGELFF

D: NA
V: TRBV5-8
J: TRBJ1-5
size: NA
DNA: TGTGCCAGCAGCTTGGGACTATATAGCAATCAGCCCCAGCATTTT
CDR3: CASSLGLYSNQPQHF

D: NA
V: TRBV18
J: TRBJ1-2
size: NA
DNA: TGTGCCAGCTCACCACAAGCACAAACAGGGTTGGTGAATGGCTACACCTTC
CDR3: CASSPQAQTGLVNGYTF

D: NA
V: TRBV6-5
J: TRBJ1-2
size: NA
DNA: TGTGCCAGCACGACCTCACAGGGTTATGGCTACACCTTC
CDR3: CASTTSQGYGYTF

D: TRBD1
V: TRBV19
J: TRBJ2-7
size: NA
DNA: TGTGCCAGTGGGGGACAGGGGGCAGGAGAGCAGTACTTC
CDR3: CASGGQGAGEQYF

D: NA
V: TRBV18
J: TRBJ2-3
size: few
DNA: TGTGCCAGCTCACCAGTAGGAGGTAGCACAGATACGCAGTATTTT
CDR3: CASSPVGGSTDTQYF

D: NA
V: TRBV3-1/TRBV3-2
J: TRBJ2-4
size: once
DNA: TGTGCCAGCAGCCCCCGGGGGGCCGAGGACATTCAGTACTTC
CDR3: CASSPRGAEDIQYF

D: NA
V: TRBV19
J: TRBJ1-5
size: NA
DNA: TGTGCCAGTACCGCCACCCCACAGGGTGAGCAGCCCCAGCATTTT
CDR3: CASTATPQGEQPQHF

D: NA
V: TRBV2
J: TRBJ1-4
size: NA
DNA: TGTGCCAGCAGTAGGGGTCAAGAAAAACTGTTTTTT
CDR3: CASSRGQEKLFF

D: TRBD1
V: TRBV9
J: TRBJ1-4
size: NA
DNA: TGTGCCAGCAGCTCCCGGGACAGGGGAAATGAAAAACTGTTTTTT
CDR3: CASSSRDRGNEKLFF

D: NA
V: TRBV3-1/TRBV3-2
J: TRBJ1-1
size: NA
DNA: TGTGCCAGCAGCCAAGGCGTTTTGGGGGGGAACACTGAAGCTTTCTTT
CDR3: CASSQGVLGGNTEAFF

D: NA
V: TRBV18
J: TRBJ1-4
size: NA
DNA: TGTGCCAGCTCCCAGAGACAGGCAAAGGATGAAAAACTGTTTTTT
CDR3: CASSQRQAKDEKLFF

D: TRBD2
V: TRBV6-6
J: TRBJ2-2
size: NA
DNA: TGTGCCAGCAGTTATAGCGGGGGGCTCCGGGGAGGGGAGCTGTTTTTT
CDR3: CASSYSGGLRGGELFF

D: TRBD1
V: TRBV10-2
J: TRBJ1-5
size: NA
DNA: TGCGCCAGCAGTGATGGGGACAGGGGACAGCCCCAGCATTTT
CDR3: CASSDGDRGQPQHF

D: NA
V: TRBV7-9
J: TRBJ2-2
size: once
DNA: TGTGCCAGCAGAGGGAGGGACACCCCCTCAGGGGAGCTGTTTTTT
CDR3: CASRGRDTPSGELFF

D: NA
V: TRBV5-1
J: TRBJ1-1
size: once
DNA: TGCGCCAGCAGCTTGGTAGCGGAATTGAACACTGAAGCTTTCTTT
CDR3: CASSLVAELNTEAFF

D: NA
V: TRBV6-5
J: TRBJ1-5
size: NA
DNA: TGTGCCAGCGCGGATATCGATCAGCCCCAGCATTTT
CDR3: CASADIDQPQHF

D: NA
V: TRBV11-3
J: TRBJ2-5
size: NA
DNA: TGTGCCAGCAGCTTAGGTCCAGGGGAAGAGACCCAGTACTTC
CDR3: CASSLGPGEETQYF

D: NA
V: TRBV28
J: TRBJ2-7
size: NA
DNA: TGTGCCAGCAGCCAACCCCGGACAGCTCCCTACGAGCAGTACTTC
CDR3: CASSQPRTAPYEQYF

D: NA
V: TRBV9
J: TRBJ1-1
size: NA
DNA: TGTGCCAGCAGCGTAGGACACGCGAACACTGAAGCTTTCTTT
CDR3: CASSVGHANTEAFF

D: NA
V: TRBV9
J: TRBJ1-1
size: few
DNA: TGTGCCAGCAGCGTAGACCAGGGAGGCGGCGGCACTGAAGCTTTCTTT
CDR3: CASSVDQGGGGTEAFF

D: NA
V: TRBV21-1
J: TRBJ1-3
size: NA
DNA: TGTGCCAGCAGCACCCCAGGCTACAGGCCCCCTGGAAACACCATATATTTT
CDR3: CASSTPGYRPPGNTIYF

D: NA
V: TRBV6-5
J: TRBJ2-7
size: NA
DNA: TGTGCCAGCACCTCAGGGATCCCCGGGGAGCAGTACTTC
CDR3: CASTSGIPGEQYF

D: TRBD1
V: TRBV3-1/TRBV3-2
J: TRBJ2-2
size: NA
DNA: TGTGCCAGCAGCCCCGGGACAGCGAACACCGGGGAGCTGTTTTTT
CDR3: CASSPGTANTGELFF

D: TRBD1
V: TRBV7-9
J: TRBJ1-1
size: NA
DNA: TGTGCCAGCAGGGGGGACAGGGGGCTTAACACTGAAGCTTTCTTT
CDR3: CASRGDRGLNTEAFF

D: TRBD2
V: TRBV10-1
J: TRBJ2-3
size: NA
DNA: TGCGCCAGCAGTCCTAACCTAGCGGAAAATACGCAGTATTTT
CDR3: CASSPNLAENTQYF

D: TRBD2
V: TRBV7-2
J: TRBJ2-5
size: NA
DNA: TGTGCCAGCAGCTTAGGGCGGGGGGAAGAGACCCAGTACTTC
CDR3: CASSLGRGEETQYF

D: TRBD2
V: TRBV5-1
J: TRBJ2-7
size: NA
DNA: TGCGCCAGCAGCTTGTACCCTAGCGGGAGTGGGTACGAGCAGTACTTC
CDR3: CASSLYPSGSGYEQYF